This T cell receptor beta chain comes out of a study of technical replicates of blood from a handful of donors. Germline V lookup: CDR1 WNHNN, CDR2 SYGVQD (reference sequence). The V and J ends lost 8 bases and 1 base respectively, with 10 bases between them. This CDR3 has 13 amino acids. Assay used: immunoSEQ multiplex PCR; TCRdb lists only in-frame clones, some missing. The sample has over 80,000 clones, approximately 96% seen once. This TCR came from a human donor in good health. The chain couples TRBV10-1 to TRBJ2-3, with a tentative D call TRBD2 (6 bases). Material: T cells isolated from PBMCs. CDR3 amino acids: CASRAGCTDTQYF. The CDR3 bases are TGCGCCAGCCGCGCGGGATGCACAGATACGCAGTATTTT.